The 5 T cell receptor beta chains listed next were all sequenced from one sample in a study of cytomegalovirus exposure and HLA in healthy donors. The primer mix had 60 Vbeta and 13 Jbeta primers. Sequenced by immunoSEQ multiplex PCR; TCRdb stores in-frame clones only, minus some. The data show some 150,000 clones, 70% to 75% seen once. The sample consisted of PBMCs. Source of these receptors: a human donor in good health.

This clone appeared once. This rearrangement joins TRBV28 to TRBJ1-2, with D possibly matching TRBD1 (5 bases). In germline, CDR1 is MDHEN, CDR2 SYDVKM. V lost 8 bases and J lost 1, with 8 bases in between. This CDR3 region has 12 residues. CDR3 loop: CASGDSNYGYTF. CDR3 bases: TGTGCCAGCGGCGACAGTAACTATGGCTACACCTTC.

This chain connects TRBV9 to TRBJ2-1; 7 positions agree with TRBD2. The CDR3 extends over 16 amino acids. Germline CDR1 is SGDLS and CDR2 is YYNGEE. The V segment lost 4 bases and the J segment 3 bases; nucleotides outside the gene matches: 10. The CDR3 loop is CASSPSGPTVYNEQFF. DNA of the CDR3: TGTGCCAGCAGCCCTAGCGGACCTACGGTCTACAATGAGCAGTTCTTC.

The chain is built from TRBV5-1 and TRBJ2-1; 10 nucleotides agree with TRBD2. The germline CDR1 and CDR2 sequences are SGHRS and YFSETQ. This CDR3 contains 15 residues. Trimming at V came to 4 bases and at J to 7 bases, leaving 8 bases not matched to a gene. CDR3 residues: CASSSTGTSVNEQFF. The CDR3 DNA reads TGCGCCAGCAGCAGTACCGGGACTAGCGTAAATGAGCAGTTCTTC.

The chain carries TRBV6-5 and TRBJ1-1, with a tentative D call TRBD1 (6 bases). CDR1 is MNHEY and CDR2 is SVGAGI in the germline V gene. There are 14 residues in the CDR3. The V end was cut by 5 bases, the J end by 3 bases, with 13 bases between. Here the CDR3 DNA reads TGTGCCAGCAGTGGACCCCACAGGGACACTGAAGCTTTCTTT. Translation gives CASSGPHRDTEAFF.

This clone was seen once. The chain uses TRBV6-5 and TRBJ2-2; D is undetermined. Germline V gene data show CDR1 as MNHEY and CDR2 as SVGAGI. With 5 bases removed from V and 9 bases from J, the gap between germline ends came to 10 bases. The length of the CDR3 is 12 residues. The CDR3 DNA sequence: TGTGCCAGCAGTGCTTTCGGGTGGGAGCTGTTTTTT. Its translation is CASSAFGWELFF.